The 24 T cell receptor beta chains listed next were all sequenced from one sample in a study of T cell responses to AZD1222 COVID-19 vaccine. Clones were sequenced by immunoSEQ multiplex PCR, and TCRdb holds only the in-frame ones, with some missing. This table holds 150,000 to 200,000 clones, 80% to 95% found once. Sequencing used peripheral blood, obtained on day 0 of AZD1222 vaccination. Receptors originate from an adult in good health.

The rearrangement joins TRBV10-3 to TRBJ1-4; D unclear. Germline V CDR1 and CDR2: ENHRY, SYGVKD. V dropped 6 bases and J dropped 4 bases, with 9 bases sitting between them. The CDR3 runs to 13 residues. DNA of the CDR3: TGTGCCATCAGGGGTTTAGATAATGAAAAACTGTTTTTT. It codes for CAIRGLDNEKLFF.

The CDR3 DNA sequence: TGTGCCATCCCCCCCGGGGCCCCCAATAATAATTCACCCCTCCACTTT. Its translation: CAIPPGAPNNNSPLHF. This chain links TRBV27 with TRBJ1-6; D perhaps matches TRBD1 (5 bases). Trimming shortened V by 10 bases and J by 5 bases, and 21 bases separated the two germline ends. Germline-derived CDR1 and CDR2 are MNHEY and SMNVEV (reference sequence). The CDR3 extends over 16 amino acids.

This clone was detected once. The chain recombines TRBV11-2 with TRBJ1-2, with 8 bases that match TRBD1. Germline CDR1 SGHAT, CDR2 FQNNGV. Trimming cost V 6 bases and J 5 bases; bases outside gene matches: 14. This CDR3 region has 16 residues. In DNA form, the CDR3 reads TGTGCCAGCAGGCGAAGCGGTGGCAGGGGGCATTATGGCTACACCTTC. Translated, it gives CASRRSGGRGHYGYTF.

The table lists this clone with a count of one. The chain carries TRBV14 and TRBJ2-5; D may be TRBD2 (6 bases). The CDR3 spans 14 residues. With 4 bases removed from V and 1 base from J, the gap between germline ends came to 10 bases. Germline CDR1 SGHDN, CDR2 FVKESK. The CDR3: CASSLRGAQETQYF. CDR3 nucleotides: TGTGCCAGCAGCCTCCGCGGGGCCCAAGAGACCCAGTACTTC.

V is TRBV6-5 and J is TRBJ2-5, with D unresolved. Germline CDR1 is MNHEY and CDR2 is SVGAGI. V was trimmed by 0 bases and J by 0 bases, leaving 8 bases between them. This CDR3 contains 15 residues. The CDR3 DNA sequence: TGTGCCAGCAGTTACTCTCTATCGTACCAAGAGACCCAGTACTTC. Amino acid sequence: CASSYSLSYQETQYF.

CDR3 amino acids: CACRLGSYNSPLHF. The CDR3 nucleotides are TGTGCCTGTCGCTTAGGAAGCTATAATTCACCCCTCCACTTT. The chain links TRBV30 to TRBJ1-6, with D unresolved. The CDR3 has 14 amino acids. The ends were cut back, 6 bases at V and 3 bases at J, with 12 bases in the middle. Germline lookup yields CDR1 GTSNPN and CDR2 SVGIG (reference sequence). The full variable domain, completed using reference TRBV30 and TRBJ1-6, is SQTIHQWPATLVQPVGSPLSLECTVEGTSNPNLYWYRQAAGRGLQLLFYSVGIGQISSEVPQNLSASRPQDRQFILSSKKLLLSDSGFYLCACRLGSYNSPLHFGNGTRLTVT.

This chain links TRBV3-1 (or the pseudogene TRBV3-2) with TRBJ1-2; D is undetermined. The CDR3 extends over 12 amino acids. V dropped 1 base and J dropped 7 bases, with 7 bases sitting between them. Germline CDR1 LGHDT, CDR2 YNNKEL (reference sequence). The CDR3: CASSQAGVGYTF. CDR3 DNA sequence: TGTGCCAGCAGCCAAGCCGGGGTTGGCTACACCTTC.

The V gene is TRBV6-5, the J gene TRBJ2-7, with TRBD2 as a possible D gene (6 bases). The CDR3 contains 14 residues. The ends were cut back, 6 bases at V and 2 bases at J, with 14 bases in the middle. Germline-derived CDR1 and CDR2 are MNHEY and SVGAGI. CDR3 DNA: TGTGCCAGCAGCCCGGCGGGGCTAACCTACGAGCAGTACTTC. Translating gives CASSPAGLTYEQYF.

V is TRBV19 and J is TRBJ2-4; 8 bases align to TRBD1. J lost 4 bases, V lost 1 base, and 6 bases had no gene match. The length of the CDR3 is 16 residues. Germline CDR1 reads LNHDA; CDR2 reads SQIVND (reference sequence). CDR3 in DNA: TGTGCCAGTAGTATAGCCTGGGGGACAGGTAAAAACATTCAGTACTTC. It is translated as CASSIAWGTGKNIQYF.

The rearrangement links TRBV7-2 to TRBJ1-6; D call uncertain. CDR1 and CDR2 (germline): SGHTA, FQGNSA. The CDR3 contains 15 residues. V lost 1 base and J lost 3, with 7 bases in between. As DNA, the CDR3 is TGTGCCAGCAGCTTAGACAGCAACTATAATTCACCCCTCCACTTT. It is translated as CASSLDSNYNSPLHF.

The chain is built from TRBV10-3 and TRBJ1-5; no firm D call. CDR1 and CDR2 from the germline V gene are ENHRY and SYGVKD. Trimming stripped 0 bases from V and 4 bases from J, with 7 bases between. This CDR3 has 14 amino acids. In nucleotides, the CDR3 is TGTGCCATCAGTGAGTCGTATGGGAATCAGCCCCAGCATTTT. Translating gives CAISESYGNQPQHF.

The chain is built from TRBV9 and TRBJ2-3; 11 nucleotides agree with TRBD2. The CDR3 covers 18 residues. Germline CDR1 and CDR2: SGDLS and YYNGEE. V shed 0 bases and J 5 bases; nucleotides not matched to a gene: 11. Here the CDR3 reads CASSVGASGGPVGDTQYF. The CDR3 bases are TGTGCCAGCAGCGTAGGGGCTAGCGGGGGGCCAGTAGGAGATACGCAGTATTTT. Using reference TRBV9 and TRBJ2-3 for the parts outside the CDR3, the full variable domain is DSGVTQTPKHLITATGQRVTLRCSPRSGDLSVYWYQQSLDQGLQFLIQYYNGEERAKGNILERFSAQQFPDLHSELNLSSLELGDSALYFCASSVGASGGPVGDTQYFGPGTRLTVL.

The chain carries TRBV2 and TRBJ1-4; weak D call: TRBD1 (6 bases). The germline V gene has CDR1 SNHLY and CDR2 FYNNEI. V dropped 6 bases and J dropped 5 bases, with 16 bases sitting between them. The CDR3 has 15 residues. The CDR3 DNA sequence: TGTGCCAGCAGAGCGGGGGGCAGGGTAAATGAAAAACTGTTTTTT. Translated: CASRAGGRVNEKLFF.

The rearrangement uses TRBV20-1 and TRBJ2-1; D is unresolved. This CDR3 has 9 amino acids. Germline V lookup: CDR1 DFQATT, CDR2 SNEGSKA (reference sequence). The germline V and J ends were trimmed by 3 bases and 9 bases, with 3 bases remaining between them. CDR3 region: CSASVEQFF. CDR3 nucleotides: TGCAGTGCTAGCGTTGAGCAGTTCTTC.

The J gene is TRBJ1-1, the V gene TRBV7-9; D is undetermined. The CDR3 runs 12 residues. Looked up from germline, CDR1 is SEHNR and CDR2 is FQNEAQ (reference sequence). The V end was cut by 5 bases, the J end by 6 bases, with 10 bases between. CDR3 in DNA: TGTGCCAGCAGCCCCCTCCTTGCTGAAGCTTTCTTT. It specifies CASSPLLAEAFF.

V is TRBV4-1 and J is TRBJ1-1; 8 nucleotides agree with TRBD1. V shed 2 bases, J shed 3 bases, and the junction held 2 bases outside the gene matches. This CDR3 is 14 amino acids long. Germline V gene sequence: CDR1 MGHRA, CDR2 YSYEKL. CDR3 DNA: TGCGCCAGCAGCCAACCAGGGGGCTACACTGAAGCTTTCTTT. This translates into CASSQPGGYTEAFF.

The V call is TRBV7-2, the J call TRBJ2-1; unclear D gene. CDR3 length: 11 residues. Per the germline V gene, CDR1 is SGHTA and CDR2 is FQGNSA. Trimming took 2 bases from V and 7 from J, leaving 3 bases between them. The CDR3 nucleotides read TGTGCCAGCAGCTTATCGAATGAGCAGTTCTTC. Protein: CASSLSNEQFF.

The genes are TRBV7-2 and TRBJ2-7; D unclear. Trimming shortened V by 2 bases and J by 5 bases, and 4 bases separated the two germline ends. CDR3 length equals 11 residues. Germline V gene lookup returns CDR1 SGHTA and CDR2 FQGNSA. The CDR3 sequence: CASSLHNEQYF. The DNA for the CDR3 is TGTGCCAGCAGCTTACACAACGAGCAGTACTTC.

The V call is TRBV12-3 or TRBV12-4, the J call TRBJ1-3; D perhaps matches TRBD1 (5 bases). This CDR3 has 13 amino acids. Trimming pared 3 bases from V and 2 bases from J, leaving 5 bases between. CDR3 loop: CASSFRAGNTIYF. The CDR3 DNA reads TGTGCCAGCAGTTTCAGGGCTGGAAACACCATATATTTT.

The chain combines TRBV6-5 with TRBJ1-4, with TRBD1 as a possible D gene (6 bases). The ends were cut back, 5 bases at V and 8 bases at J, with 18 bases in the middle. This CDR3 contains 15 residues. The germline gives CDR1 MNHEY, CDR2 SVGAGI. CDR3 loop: CASSIRQGGGEKLFF. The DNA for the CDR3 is TGTGCCAGCAGTATCAGGCAGGGAGGGGGAGAAAAACTGTTTTTT.

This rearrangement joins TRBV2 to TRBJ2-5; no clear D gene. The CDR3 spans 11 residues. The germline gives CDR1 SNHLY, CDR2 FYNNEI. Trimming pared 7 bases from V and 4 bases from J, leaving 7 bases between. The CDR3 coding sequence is TGTGCCAGCAAGGTACGAGAGACCCAGTACTTC. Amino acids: CASKVRETQYF.

CDR3 DNA: TGTGCCTGGAGTGTACGGGCAGTCGAGGAGCTGTTTTTT. Translating gives CAWSVRAVEELFF. The chain is built from TRBV30 and TRBJ2-2; D is ambiguous. V was clipped by 0 bases and J by 10 bases, with 12 bases between them. This CDR3 contains 13 residues. CDR1 is GTSNPN and CDR2 is SVGIG in the germline V gene (reference sequence). The full variable domain, completed using reference TRBV30 and TRBJ2-2, is SQTIHQWPATLVQPVGSPLSLECTVEGTSNPNLYWYRQAAGRGLQLLFYSVGIGQISSEVPQNLSASRPQDRQFILSSKKLLLSDSGFYLCAWSVRAVEELFFGEGSRLTVL.

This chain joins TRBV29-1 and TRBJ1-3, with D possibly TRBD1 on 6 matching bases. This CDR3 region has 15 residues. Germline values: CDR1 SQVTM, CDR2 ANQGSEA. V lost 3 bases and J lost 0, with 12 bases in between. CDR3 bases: TGCAGCGTTGATTACAGGGAGGCCTCTGGAAACACCATATATTTT. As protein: CSVDYREASGNTIYF.

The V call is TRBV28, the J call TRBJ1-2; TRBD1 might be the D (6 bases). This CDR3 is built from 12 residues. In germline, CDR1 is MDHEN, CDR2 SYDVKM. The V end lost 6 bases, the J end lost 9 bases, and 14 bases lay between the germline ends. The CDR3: CASRAGGGSYTF. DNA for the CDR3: TGTGCCAGCAGGGCCGGGGGGGGCAGCTACACCTTC.